Sequencing of this TCR beta chain was carried out in a study of blood T cells in healthy people across ages. The authors ran a second PCR of about 7 to 11 cycles using a sample-barcoded 5' primer and a J-beta primer mix. TCRdb fed the 5' RACE reads into MiXCR, producing one record per CDR3 protein. This table holds 800,000 to 950,000 distinct CDR3 sequences, around 48% found once. Germline CDR1 and CDR2: LGHDT and YNNKEL (reference sequence). This CDR3 region has 16 residues. V lost 1 base to trimming and J lost 8 bases, with 15 bases between them. Sequenced sample: blood. V and J are TRBV3-1 and TRBJ1-6; D remains unclear. This TCR derives from a man aged 30-40 years in good health. CDR3 amino acids: CASSQGNPGRDSPLHF. CDR3 DNA sequence: TGTGCCAGCAGCCAAGGTAATCCTGGAAGGGATTCACCCCTCCACTTT.